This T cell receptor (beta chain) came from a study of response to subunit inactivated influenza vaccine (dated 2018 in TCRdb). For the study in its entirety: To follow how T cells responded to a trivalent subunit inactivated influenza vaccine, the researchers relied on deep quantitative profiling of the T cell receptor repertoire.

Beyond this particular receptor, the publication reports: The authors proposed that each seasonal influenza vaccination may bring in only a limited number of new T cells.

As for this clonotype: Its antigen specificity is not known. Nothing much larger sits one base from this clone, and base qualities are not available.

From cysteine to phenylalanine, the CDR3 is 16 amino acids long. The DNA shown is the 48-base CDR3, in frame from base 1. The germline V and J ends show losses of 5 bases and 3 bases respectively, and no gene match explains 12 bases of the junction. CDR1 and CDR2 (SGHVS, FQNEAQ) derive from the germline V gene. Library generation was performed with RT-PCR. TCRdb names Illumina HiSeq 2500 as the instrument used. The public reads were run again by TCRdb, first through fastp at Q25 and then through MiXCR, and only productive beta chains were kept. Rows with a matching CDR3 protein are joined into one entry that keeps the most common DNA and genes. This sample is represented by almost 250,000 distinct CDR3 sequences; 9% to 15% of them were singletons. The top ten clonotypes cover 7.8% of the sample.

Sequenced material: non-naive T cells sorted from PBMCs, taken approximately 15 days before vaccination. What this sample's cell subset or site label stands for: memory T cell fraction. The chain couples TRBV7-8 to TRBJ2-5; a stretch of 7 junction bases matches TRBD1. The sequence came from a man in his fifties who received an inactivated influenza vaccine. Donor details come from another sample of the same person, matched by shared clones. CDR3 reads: CASSRYLGQGEETQYF. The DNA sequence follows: TGTGCCAGCAGCCGATACCTGGGCCAGGGGGAAGAGACCCAGTACTTC.